The sequence of this T cell receptor (beta chain) was determined in a study of Ad26.COV2.S vaccination and SARS-CoV-2 variants. Trimming shortened V by 3 bases and J by 8 bases, and 22 bases separated the two germline ends. The CDR3 consists of 16 residues. Looked up from germline, CDR1 is LGHNA and CDR2 is YSLEER. Indicated treatment: around 19 received Ad26.COV2.S at low or high dose, single or two shots; 5 received placebo; per-sample allocation not given. Sampling was done on day 63 after the first vaccine or placebo injection. Method: immunoSEQ multiplex PCR; TCRdb's copy keeps in-frame clones and lacks some. The sample shows 330,000 or so clones, around 90% of them seen only once.

The source is a person between 18 and 60 years old who received the Ad26.COV2.S COVID-19 vaccine or a placebo. Sequences were derived from peripheral blood, sampled in a trial of Ad26.COV2.S vaccine versus placebo. The V gene is TRBV4-3, the J gene TRBJ1-1; no clear D gene. The CDR3 DNA sequence: TGCGCCAGCAGCCATCACGGCGGTGGTTCAAGGGCCGAAGCTTTCTTT. Its translation is CASSHHGGGSRAEAFF.